Each of the 25 T cell receptor beta chains below was sequenced from the same sample in a study of blood T cell repertoires in COVID-19. Some clones are missing from TCRdb's copy, which holds only in-frame ones; the method was immunoSEQ multiplex PCR. The sample carries approximately 90,000 clones, roughly nine tenths recorded once. The source material was peripheral blood. Source of these receptors: a man between 60 and 75 years old with COVID-19, enrolled during active disease.

This clone was recorded once. J is TRBJ1-2 and V is TRBV4-2; D remains unclear. Germline loops: CDR1 LGHNA, CDR2 YNFKEQ. This CDR3 contains 18 residues. Trimming removed 4 bases at V and 1 base at J, with 22 bases between. CDR3 residues: CASSRGVGIVMYNYGYTF. As DNA, the CDR3 is TGTGCCAGCAGCCGCGGTGTGGGTATAGTCATGTATAACTATGGCTACACCTTC.

For this clone: An end of the junction does not agree with germline; a read error may underlie this. The rearrangement joins TRBV12-3 or TRBV12-4 to TRBJ2-5; TRBD2 might be the D (5 bases). The CDR3 has 13 residues. CDR3 loop: CASSSLREETQYF. The CDR3 DNA reads TGTGCCAGTAGTTCATTGCGGGAAGAGACCCAGTACTTC.

This clone was counted a few times. The V call is TRBV4-1, the J call TRBJ2-1; possible D gene TRBD2, 5 bases. This CDR3 is built from 16 residues. The V and J ends lost 3 bases and 3 bases respectively, with 15 bases between them. Looked up from germline, CDR1 is MGHRA and CDR2 is YSYEKL. In DNA, the CDR3 is TGCGCCAGCAGCCACCAAAGCGGAGGAGTCTACAATGAGCAGTTCTTC. Translation gives CASSHQSGGVYNEQFF.

The chain has TRBV5-8 and TRBJ2-1; maybe TRBD2 (5 bases). V dropped 0 bases and J dropped 0 bases, with 13 bases sitting between them. CDR3 length: 17 amino acids. In germline, CDR1 is SGHTS, CDR2 YDEGEE. CDR3 protein: CASSLVGSAASYNEQFF. The CDR3 DNA is TGTGCCAGCAGCTTGGTGGGGTCAGCGGCCTCCTACAATGAGCAGTTCTTC.

This chain joins TRBV2 and TRBJ1-5; TRBD1 might be the D (6 bases). This CDR3 has 14 residues. Germline CDR1 reads SNHLY; CDR2 reads FYNNEI. The V end was cut by 3 bases, the J end by 4 bases, with 10 bases between. CDR3 region: CASSEDSLNQPQHF. Written as DNA, the CDR3 is TGTGCCAGCAGTGAGGACAGTCTTAATCAGCCCCAGCATTTT.

The chain links TRBV7-2 to TRBJ1-1; D is undetermined. Germline CDR1 is SGHTA and CDR2 is FQGNSA. The CDR3 loop spans 14 amino acids. V lost 3 bases and J lost 0, with 8 bases in between. The CDR3 bases are TGTGCCAGCAGCTTCAGGCGATTGAACACTGAAGCTTTCTTT. Protein sequence: CASSFRRLNTEAFF.

J is TRBJ2-7 and V is TRBV6-5; 8 bases are a match to TRBD1. The CDR3 spans 15 residues. Per the germline V gene, CDR1 is MNHEY and CDR2 is SVGAGI. The V and J ends lost 2 bases and 2 bases, in that order; junction bases with no gene match: 5. The CDR3 nucleotides read TGTGCCAGCAGTTACGGGCAGGGGGCCACCTACGAGCAGTACTTC. As protein: CASSYGQGATYEQYF.

Here the CDR3 DNA reads TGTGCCACCAGCCGTTTCACAGCCCCGCTGGGTGAGACCCAGTACTTC. Translation: CATSRFTAPLGETQYF. The rearrangement uses TRBV15 and TRBJ2-5; D gene uncertain. The CDR3 totals 16 residues. Trimming took off 5 bases at V and 5 bases at J, with 21 bases between the two ends. The germline V gene has CDR1 LNHNV and CDR2 YYDKDF (reference sequence).

This rearrangement joins TRBV5-4 to TRBJ2-3; no reliable D call. CDR1 and CDR2 (germline): SGHNT, YYREEE (reference sequence). Trimming left V 2 bases short and J 0 bases short, with 10 bases between. CDR3 size: 15 residues. CDR3 amino acids: CASSFTIASTDTQYF. CDR3 DNA sequence: TGTGCCAGCAGCTTTACTATCGCTAGCACAGATACGCAGTATTTT.

V gene TRBV7-6 combines with J gene TRBJ1-2, with a weak D call TRBD1 (6 bases). V dropped 5 bases and J dropped 4 bases, with 20 bases sitting between them. Germline V gives CDR1 SGHVS, CDR2 FNYEAQ. The CDR3 is 16 amino acids. The CDR3 protein is CASSPAAYRAGYGYTF. CDR3 bases: TGTGCCAGCAGCCCGGCGGCTTACAGGGCAGGCTATGGCTACACCTTC.

The chain joins TRBV10-1 to TRBJ2-7; 7 positions match TRBD2. Germline CDR1 reads WNHNN; CDR2 reads SYGVQD (reference sequence). The V gene end was trimmed by 3 bases and the J gene end by 6 bases; junction bases not matched to a gene: 11. This CDR3 comprises 15 residues. The DNA of the CDR3 is TGCGCCAGCAGTGACCCGAGCGGGAACGGAGGCGAGCAGTACTTC. It is translated as CASSDPSGNGGEQYF.

This clone is a singleton in its sample. The chain combines TRBV3-1 (or the pseudogene TRBV3-2) with TRBJ2-2; 7 bases line up with TRBD1. The CDR3 runs 17 residues. V was clipped by 0 bases and J by 7 bases; unmatched bases: 11. CDR1 and CDR2 (germline): LGHDT, YNNKEL (reference sequence). CDR3 sequence (DNA): TGTGCCAGCAGCCAAGATTATCCCAGGGGGATTAGCGGGGAGCTGTTTTTT. It is translated as CASSQDYPRGISGELFF.

The genes are TRBV6-5 and TRBJ1-1; 10 nucleotides line up with TRBD1. V lost 2 bases, J lost 7 bases, and 1 base stayed unmatched. Germline CDR1 reads MNHEY; CDR2 reads SVGAGI. This CDR3 comprises 13 residues. CDR3 DNA sequence: TGTGCCAGCAGTTACGGACAGGGGGTTGAAGCTTTCTTT. Translating it yields CASSYGQGVEAFF.

The chain links TRBV3-1 (or the pseudogene TRBV3-2) to TRBJ2-5; D is perhaps TRBD2 (6 bases). The V end was cut by 4 bases, the J end by 5 bases, with 11 bases between. This CDR3 contains 13 residues. Per the germline V gene, CDR1 is LGHDT and CDR2 is YNNKEL (reference sequence). DNA of the CDR3: TGTGCCAGCAGCCTCGCTGGAGGGGAGACCCAGTACTTC. The encoded protein is CASSLAGGETQYF.

The rearrangement uses TRBV4-1 and TRBJ2-7, with 11 bases fitting TRBD1. The junction had 8 bases not matched to a gene; V was cut back by 0 bases and J by 4 bases. The CDR3 covers 17 residues. Germline CDR1 MGHRA, CDR2 YSYEKL. The CDR3 region is CASSQDWAGTGGYEQYF. For the CDR3, the DNA is TGCGCCAGCAGCCAAGATTGGGCCGGGACAGGGGGGTACGAGCAGTACTTC.

V gene TRBV6-4 combines with J gene TRBJ2-1, with TRBD2 as a possible D gene (5 bases). The CDR3 sequence is 16 residues long. The germline V and J ends were trimmed by 4 bases and 5 bases, with 18 bases remaining between them. CDR1 is MRHNA, CDR2 SNTAGT, per germline. CDR3 protein: CASSVLSSPNNNEQFF. CDR3 bases: TGTGCCAGCAGTGTTCTCTCTAGCCCCAACAACAATGAGCAGTTCTTC.

The rearrangement joins TRBV15 to TRBJ1-4; TRBD1 might be the D (6 bases). The germline V gene has CDR1 LNHNV and CDR2 YYDKDF (reference sequence). The CDR3 loop spans 14 amino acids. Trimming left V 1 base short and J 4 bases short, with 7 bases between. The CDR3 sequence: CATSRGTVNEKLFF. CDR3 in DNA: TGTGCCACCAGCAGAGGGACAGTTAATGAAAAACTGTTTTTT.

V is TRBV2 and J is TRBJ1-2; D is unclear. Germline-derived CDR1 and CDR2 are SNHLY and FYNNEI. Trimming took off 2 bases at V and 8 bases at J, with 9 bases between the two ends. This CDR3 spans 12 amino acids. CDR3 nucleotide sequence: TGTGCCAGCAGTGAAACGCAGGTGGGCTACACCTTC. It is translated as CASSETQVGYTF. Variable domain in full (rest from reference TRBV2 and TRBJ1-2): EPEVTQTPSHQVTQMGQEVILRCVPISNHLYFYWYRQILGQKVEFLVSFYNNEISEKSEIFDDQFSVERPDGSNFTLKIRSTKLEDSAMYFCASSETQVGYTFGSGTRLTVV.

V usage is TRBV11-2 and J usage is TRBJ1-1; D remains ambiguous. The CDR3 runs 15 residues. V lost 1 base and J lost 5, with 14 bases in between. The germline CDR1 and CDR2 sequences are SGHAT and FQNNGV. CDR3 in DNA: TGTGCCAGCAGCTTAGTTCGTCGGGGTTGGACTGAAGCTTTCTTT. This encodes CASSLVRRGWTEAFF.

The genes are TRBV7-2 and TRBJ1-1; D is undetermined. Germline CDR1 and CDR2: SGHTA and FQGNSA. V lost 2 bases to trimming and J lost 1 base, with 14 bases between them. The CDR3 contains 16 residues. The CDR3 here is CASSLISGEENTEAFF. The CDR3 DNA is TGTGCCAGCAGCTTAATCTCTGGGGAGGAGAACACTGAAGCTTTCTTT. Full variable domain (missing parts from reference TRBV7-2 and TRBJ1-1): GAGVSQSPSNKVTEKGKDVELRCDPISGHTALYWYRQSLGQGLEFLIYFQGNSAPDKSGLPSDRFSAERTGGSVSTLTIQRTQQEDSAVYLCASSLISGEENTEAFFGQGTRLTVV.

The chain employs TRBV27 and TRBJ2-7, with 7 nucleotides matching TRBD1. There are 14 residues in the CDR3. Germline loops: CDR1 MNHEY, CDR2 SMNVEV (reference sequence). Losses at the gene ends were 0 bases for V and 2 bases for J; bases not matched to a gene: 1. Here the CDR3 DNA reads TGTGCCAGCAGTTTATCGACAGGGCCCTACGAGCAGTACTTC. Encoded protein: CASSLSTGPYEQYF.

The chain combines TRBV5-1 with TRBJ2-3, with D possibly being TRBD2 (5 bases). This CDR3 comprises 13 residues. Between the trimmed V and J ends, which lost 0 bases and 4 bases, there was a span of 6 bases. The germline gives CDR1 SGHRS, CDR2 YFSETQ. The CDR3: CASSLGGSDTQYF. CDR3 sequence (DNA): TGCGCCAGCAGCTTGGGCGGGTCAGATACGCAGTATTTT.

The gene calls are TRBV27 and TRBJ1-1; D is uncertain. Germline loops: CDR1 MNHEY, CDR2 SMNVEV (reference sequence). Trimming removed 5 bases from V and 1 base from J, with 14 bases in between. The CDR3 spans 15 residues. The CDR3 reads CASSKYTATNTEAFF. The CDR3 DNA sequence: TGTGCCAGCAGTAAATATACAGCAACGAACACTGAAGCTTTCTTT.

The chain is built from TRBV3-1 (or the pseudogene TRBV3-2) and TRBJ2-1; 10 nucleotides agree with TRBD2. CDR3 length equals 15 residues. V shed 4 bases, J shed 7 bases, and the junction held 7 bases outside the gene matches. In germline, CDR1 is LGHDT, CDR2 YNNKEL (reference sequence). CDR3 DNA sequence: TGTGCCAGCAGCCCAGGACTAGCGGTTGAAAATGAGCAGTTCTTC. Protein sequence: CASSPGLAVENEQFF.

This clone has just a few counts. V is TRBV6-5 and J is TRBJ2-7; D is possibly TRBD2 (6 bases). The CDR3 totals 15 residues. Deletions cut 3 bases from V and 0 bases from J, with 12 bases between. Germline-derived CDR1 and CDR2 are MNHEY and SVGAGI. DNA of the CDR3: TGTGCCAGCAGTTATGGGGCGGGACCCTCCTACGAGCAGTACTTC. Translated, it gives CASSYGAGPSYEQYF.